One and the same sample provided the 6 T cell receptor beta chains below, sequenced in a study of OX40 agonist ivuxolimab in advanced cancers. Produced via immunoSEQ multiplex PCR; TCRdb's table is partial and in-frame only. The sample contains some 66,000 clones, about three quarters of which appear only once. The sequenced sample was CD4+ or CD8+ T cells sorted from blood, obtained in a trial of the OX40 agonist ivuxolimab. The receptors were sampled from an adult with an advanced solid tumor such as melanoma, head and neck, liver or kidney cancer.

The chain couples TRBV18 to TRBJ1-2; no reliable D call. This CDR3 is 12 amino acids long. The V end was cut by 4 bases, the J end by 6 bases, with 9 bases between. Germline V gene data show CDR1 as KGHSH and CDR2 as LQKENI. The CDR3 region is CASSQRGNGYTF. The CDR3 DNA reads TGTGCCAGCTCACAGAGAGGTAATGGCTACACCTTC.

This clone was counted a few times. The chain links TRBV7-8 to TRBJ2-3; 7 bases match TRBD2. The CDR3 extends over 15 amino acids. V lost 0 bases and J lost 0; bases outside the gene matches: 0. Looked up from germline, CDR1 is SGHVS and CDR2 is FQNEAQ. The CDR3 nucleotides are TGTGCCAGCAGCTTAGCGCGGGGGAGCACAGATACGCAGTATTTT. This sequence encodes CASSLARGSTDTQYF.

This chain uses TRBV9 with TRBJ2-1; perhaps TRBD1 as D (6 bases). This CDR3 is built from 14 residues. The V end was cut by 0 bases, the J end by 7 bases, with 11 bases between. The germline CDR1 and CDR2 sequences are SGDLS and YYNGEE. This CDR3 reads CASSVASQGNEQFF. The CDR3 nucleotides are TGTGCCAGCAGCGTAGCAAGTCAGGGGAATGAGCAGTTCTTC.

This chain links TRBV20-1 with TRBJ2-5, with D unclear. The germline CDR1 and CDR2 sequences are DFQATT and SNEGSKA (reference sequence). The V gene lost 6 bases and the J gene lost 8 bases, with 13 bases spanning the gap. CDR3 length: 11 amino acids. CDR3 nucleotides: TGCAGTGCCCTCCCGAGAGACACCCAGTACTTC. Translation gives CSALPRDTQYF.

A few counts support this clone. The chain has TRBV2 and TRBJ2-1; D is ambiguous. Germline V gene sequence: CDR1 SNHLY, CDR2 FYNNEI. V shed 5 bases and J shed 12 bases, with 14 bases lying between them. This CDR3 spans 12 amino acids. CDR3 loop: CASSPGFLGQFF. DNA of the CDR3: TGTGCCAGCAGTCCCGGGTTCCTCGGGCAGTTCTTC.

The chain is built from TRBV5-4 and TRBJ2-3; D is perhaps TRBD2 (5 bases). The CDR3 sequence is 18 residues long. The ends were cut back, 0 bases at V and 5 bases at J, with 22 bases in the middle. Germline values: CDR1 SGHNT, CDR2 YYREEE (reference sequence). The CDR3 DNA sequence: TGTGCCAGCAGCTTGGCCTATAGCGCCCGGACGCCCGGAGATACGCAGTATTTT. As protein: CASSLAYSARTPGDTQYF. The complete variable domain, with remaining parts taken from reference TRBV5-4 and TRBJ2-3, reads ETGVTQSPTHLIKTRGQQVTLRCSSQSGHNTVSWYQQALGQGPQFIFQYYREEENGRGNFPPRFSGLQFPNYSSELNVNALELDDSALYLCASSLAYSARTPGDTQYFGPGTRLTVL.